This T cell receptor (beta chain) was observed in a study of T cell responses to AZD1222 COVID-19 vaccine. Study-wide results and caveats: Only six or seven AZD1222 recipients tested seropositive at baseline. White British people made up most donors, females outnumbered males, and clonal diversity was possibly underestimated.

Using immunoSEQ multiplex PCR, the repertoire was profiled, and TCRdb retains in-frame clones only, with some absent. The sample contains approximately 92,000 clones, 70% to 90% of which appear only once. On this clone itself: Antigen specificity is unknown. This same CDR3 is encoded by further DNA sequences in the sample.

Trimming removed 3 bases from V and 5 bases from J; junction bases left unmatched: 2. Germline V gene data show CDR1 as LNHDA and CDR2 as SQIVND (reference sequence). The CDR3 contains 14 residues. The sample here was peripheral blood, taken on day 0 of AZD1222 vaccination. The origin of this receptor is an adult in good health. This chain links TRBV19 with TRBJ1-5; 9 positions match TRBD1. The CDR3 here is CASSIWTGDQPQHF. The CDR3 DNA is TGTGCCAGTAGTATCTGGACAGGGGATCAGCCCCAGCATTTT.